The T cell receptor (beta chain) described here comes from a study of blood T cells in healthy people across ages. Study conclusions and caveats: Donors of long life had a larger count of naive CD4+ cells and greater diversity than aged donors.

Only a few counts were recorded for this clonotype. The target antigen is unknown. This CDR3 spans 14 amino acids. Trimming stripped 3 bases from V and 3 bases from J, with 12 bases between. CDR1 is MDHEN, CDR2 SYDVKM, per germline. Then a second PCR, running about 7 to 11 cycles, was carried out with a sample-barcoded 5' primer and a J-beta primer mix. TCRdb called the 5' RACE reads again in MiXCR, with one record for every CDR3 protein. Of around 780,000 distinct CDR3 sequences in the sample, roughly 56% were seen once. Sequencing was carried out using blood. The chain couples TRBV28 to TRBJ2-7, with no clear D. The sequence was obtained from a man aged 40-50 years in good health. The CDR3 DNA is TGTGCCAGCAGTTTTAGGGCAGACCGCTACGAGCAGTACTTC. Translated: CASSFRADRYEQYF.